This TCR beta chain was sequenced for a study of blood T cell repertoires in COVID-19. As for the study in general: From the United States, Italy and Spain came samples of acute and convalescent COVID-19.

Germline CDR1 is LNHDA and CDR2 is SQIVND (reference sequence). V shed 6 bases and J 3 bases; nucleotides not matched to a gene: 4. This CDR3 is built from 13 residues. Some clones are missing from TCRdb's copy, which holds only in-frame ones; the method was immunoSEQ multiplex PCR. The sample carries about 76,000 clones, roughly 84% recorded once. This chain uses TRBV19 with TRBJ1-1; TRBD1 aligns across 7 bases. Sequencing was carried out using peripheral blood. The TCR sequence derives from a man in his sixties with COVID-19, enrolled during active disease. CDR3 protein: CASSNRGDTEAFF. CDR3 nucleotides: TGTGCCAGTAGCAACAGGGGTGACACTGAAGCTTTCTTT.